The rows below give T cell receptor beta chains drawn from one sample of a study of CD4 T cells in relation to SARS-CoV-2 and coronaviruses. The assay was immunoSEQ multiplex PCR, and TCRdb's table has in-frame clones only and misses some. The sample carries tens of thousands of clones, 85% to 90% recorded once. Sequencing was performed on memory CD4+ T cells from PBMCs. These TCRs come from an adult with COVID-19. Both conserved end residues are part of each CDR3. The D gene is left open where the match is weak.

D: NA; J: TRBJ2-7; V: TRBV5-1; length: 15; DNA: TGCGCCAGCACCTTCGGGTCTCAGGGCTCCGTCGAGCAGTACTTC; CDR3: CASTFGSQGSVEQYF
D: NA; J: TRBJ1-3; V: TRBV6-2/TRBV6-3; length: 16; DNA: TGTGCCAGCAGTTACATCGGGGCTTTGGCTGGAAACACCATATATTTT; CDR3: CASSYIGALAGNTIYF
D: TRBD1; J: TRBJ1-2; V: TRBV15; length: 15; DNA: TGTGCCACCAGCAGACCACAGGGGGAGAACTATGGCTACACCTTC; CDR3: CATSRPQGENYGYTF
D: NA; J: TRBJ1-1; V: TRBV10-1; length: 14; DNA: TGCGCCAGCAGTGAGAGGGGCCTGAACACTGAAGCTTTCTTT; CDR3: CASSERGLNTEAFF
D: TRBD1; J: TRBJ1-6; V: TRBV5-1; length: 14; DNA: TGCGCCAGCAGCTGGACAGGGGGGGATTCACCCCTCCACTTT; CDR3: CASSWTGGDSPLHF
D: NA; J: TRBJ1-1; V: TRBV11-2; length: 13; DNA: TGTGCCAGCAGCTTCAGGGTGGCCACTGAAGCTTTCTTT; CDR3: CASSFRVATEAFF
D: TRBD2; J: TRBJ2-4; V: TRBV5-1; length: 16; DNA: TGCGCCAGCAGCTTGGTCGGGGGGAGTCGTGAAAACATTCAGTACTTC; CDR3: CASSLVGGSRENIQYF
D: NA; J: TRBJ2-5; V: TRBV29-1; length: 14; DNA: TGCAGCGTGGCCATCGGGCAGGACCAAGAGACCCAGTACTTC; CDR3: CSVAIGQDQETQYF
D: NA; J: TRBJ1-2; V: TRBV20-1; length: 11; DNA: TGCAGTGCCCCTGGGGGTTATGGCTACACCTTC; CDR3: CSAPGGYGYTF
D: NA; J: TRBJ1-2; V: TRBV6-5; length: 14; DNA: TGTGCCAGCAGTTACTCGAACAGCCAACTGCGCTACACCTTC; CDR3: CASSYSNSQLRYTF
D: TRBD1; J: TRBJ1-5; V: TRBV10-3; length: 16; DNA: TGTGCCATCAGTGAGGGCGGGACAGGGGGTGGGCAGCCCCAGCATTTT; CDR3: CAISEGGTGGGQPQHF
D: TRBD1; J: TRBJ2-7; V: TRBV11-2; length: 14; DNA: TGTGCCAGCAGCCGGGGACAGAGCTCCTACGAGCAGTACTTC; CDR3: CASSRGQSSYEQYF
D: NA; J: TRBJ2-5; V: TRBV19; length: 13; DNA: TGTGCCAGTAGGCCAGGGGCGCGAGAGACCCAGTACTTC; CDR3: CASRPGARETQYF
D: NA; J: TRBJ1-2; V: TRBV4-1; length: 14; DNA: TGCGCCAGCAGCCAAGATCAGAGGGTGGGTGGCTACACCTTC; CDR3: CASSQDQRVGGYTF
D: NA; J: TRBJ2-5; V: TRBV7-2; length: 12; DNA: TGTGCCAGCAGCTCGGGGAGAGAGACCCAGTACTTC; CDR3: CASSSGRETQYF
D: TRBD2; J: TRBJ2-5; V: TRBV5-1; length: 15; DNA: TGCGCCAGCAGCCTCGGGACTAGCGGGGAAGAGACCCAGTACTTC; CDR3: CASSLGTSGEETQYF
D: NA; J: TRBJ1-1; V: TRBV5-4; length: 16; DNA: TGTGCCAGCAGCTTGGGCATTCACCGGGGACTCGCTGAAGCTTTCTTT; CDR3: CASSLGIHRGLAEAFF
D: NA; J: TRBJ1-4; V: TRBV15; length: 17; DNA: TGTGCCACCAGCAGAACTGGGGGGGCGAGAACTAATGAAAAACTGTTTTTT; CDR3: CATSRTGGARTNEKLFF
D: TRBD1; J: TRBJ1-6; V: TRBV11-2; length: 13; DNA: TGTGCCAGCAGGACAGGGGGTGGTGTACCCCTCCACTTT; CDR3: CASRTGGGVPLHF
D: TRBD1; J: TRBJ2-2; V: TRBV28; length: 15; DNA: TGTGCCAGCAGGGCAGGGGGCCAAAACACCGGGGAGCTGTTTTTT; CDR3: CASRAGGQNTGELFF